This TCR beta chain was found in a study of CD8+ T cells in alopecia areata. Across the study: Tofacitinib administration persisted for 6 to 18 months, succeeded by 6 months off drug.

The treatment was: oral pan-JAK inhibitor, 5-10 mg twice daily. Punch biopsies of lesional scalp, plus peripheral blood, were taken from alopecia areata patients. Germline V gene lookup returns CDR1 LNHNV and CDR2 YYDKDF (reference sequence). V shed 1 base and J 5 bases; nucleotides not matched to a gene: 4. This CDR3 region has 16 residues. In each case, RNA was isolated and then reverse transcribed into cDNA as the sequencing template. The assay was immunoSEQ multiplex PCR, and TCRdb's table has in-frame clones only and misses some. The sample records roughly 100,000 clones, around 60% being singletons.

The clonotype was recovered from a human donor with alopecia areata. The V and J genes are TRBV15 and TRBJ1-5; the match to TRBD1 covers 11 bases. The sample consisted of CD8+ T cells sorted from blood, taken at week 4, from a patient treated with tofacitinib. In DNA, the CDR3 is TGTGCCACCAGCAGAGCAGGACAGGGGGCGTATCAGCCCCAGCATTTT. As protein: CATSRAGQGAYQPQHF.